This entry lists 26 T cell receptor beta chains sequenced from one sample in a study of blood T cell repertoires in COVID-19. The assay was immunoSEQ multiplex PCR, and TCRdb's table has in-frame clones only and misses some. The sample has hundreds of thousands of clones, about 79% seen once. Sequenced: peripheral blood. The receptors here all came from an elderly woman with acute or convalescent COVID-19.

The genes are TRBV5-6 and TRBJ1-2; tentative D call: TRBD1 (6 bases). Trimming took 1 base from V and 5 from J, leaving 15 bases between them. The CDR3 is 15 residues long. Germline-derived CDR1 and CDR2 are SGHDT and YYEEEE. The CDR3 DNA reads as TGTGCCAGCAGCTTGCAGGGGCCGAGTTGGTATGGCTACACCTTC. This codes for CASSLQGPSWYGYTF.

The count of this clone is one. This CDR3 is CASSGFLMNSPLHF. The CDR3 DNA reads TGTGCCAGCAGCGGTTTCCTTATGAATTCACCCCTCCACTTT. The V and J genes are TRBV2 and TRBJ1-6; unclear D gene. Between the trimmed V and J ends, which lost 6 bases and 7 bases, there was a span of 13 bases. This CDR3 comprises 14 residues. Germline loops: CDR1 SNHLY, CDR2 FYNNEI.

This CDR3 reads CASSPVQGARDTQYF. The CDR3, as DNA: TGTGCCAGCAGCCCGGTACAGGGTGCAAGGGATACGCAGTATTTT. This chain uses TRBV28 with TRBJ2-3, with TRBD1 as a possible D gene (6 bases). This CDR3 has 15 residues. Germline V gene sequence: CDR1 MDHEN, CDR2 SYDVKM. V was cut by 6 bases and J by 6 bases, with 19 bases left in between.

This rearrangement joins TRBV7-3 to TRBJ1-5; the D gene is possibly TRBD1 (5 bases). CDR1 SGHTA and CDR2 FQGTGA come from the germline V gene. The CDR3 has 15 residues. Trimming took off 2 bases at V and 5 bases at J, with 13 bases between the two ends. The CDR3, as DNA: TGTGCCAGCAGCTTAGGGCCCGGGACTCATCAGCCCCAGCATTTT. Translating gives CASSLGPGTHQPQHF.

J is TRBJ1-2 and V is TRBV18; D is unclear. The CDR3 sequence is 16 residues long. Germline loops: CDR1 KGHSH, CDR2 LQKENI. Trimming left V 3 bases short and J 5 bases short, with 19 bases between. The CDR3 sequence is CASSPEGPPALYGYTF. As DNA, the CDR3 is TGTGCCAGCTCACCGGAGGGCCCTCCAGCCTTATATGGCTACACCTTC.

The gene calls are TRBV29-1 and TRBJ1-1; D is unclear. The CDR3 spans 14 residues. Germline loops: CDR1 SQVTM, CDR2 ANQGSEA. Deletions cut 7 bases from V and 1 base from J, with 16 bases between. CDR3 bases: TGCAGCGGGAGGGAGGACTTCTGGAACACTGAAGCTTTCTTT. Translating it yields CSGREDFWNTEAFF.

A few counts support this clone. The rearrangement joins TRBV6-1 to TRBJ1-5; 7 bases line up with TRBD1. This CDR3 has 15 amino acids. Germline V lookup: CDR1 MNHNS, CDR2 SASEGT. V dropped 0 bases and J dropped 4; count of bases not matched to a gene: 3. CDR3 residues: CASSEATGRNQPQHF. CDR3 in DNA: TGTGCCAGCAGTGAAGCGACAGGGAGGAATCAGCCCCAGCATTTT.

The chain couples TRBV2 to TRBJ1-3; TRBD1 is a possible D gene (5 bases). The CDR3 is 14 amino acids. Germline CDR1 SNHLY, CDR2 FYNNEI. Deletions cut 4 bases from V and 11 bases from J, with 18 bases between. The CDR3 DNA follows: TGTGCCAGCAGTGTAGGGGTTAGAGCTGGAGCCATATATTTT. Translation: CASSVGVRAGAIYF.

V and J are TRBV7-9 and TRBJ2-7; the match to TRBD1 covers 9 bases. The trim removed 4 bases at V and 2 bases at J, leaving 12 bases unmatched. Germline CDR1 SEHNR, CDR2 FQNEAQ (reference sequence). This CDR3 contains 17 residues. The CDR3 DNA follows: TGTGCCAGCAGCTCTCCACAACAGGGGGCGGGCGCCTACGAGCAGTACTTC. This gives the protein CASSSPQQGAGAYEQYF.

V is TRBV2 and J is TRBJ2-6; the D gene is possibly TRBD2 (5 bases). The CDR3 loop spans 14 amino acids. V dropped 6 bases and J dropped 0 bases, with 6 bases sitting between them. The germline CDR1 and CDR2 sequences are SNHLY and FYNNEI. This chain's CDR3 is CASRRVSGANVLTF. CDR3 in DNA: TGTGCCAGCAGGAGGGTCTCTGGGGCCAACGTCCTGACTTTC.

The count of this clone is one. The chain uses TRBV19 and TRBJ1-5, with D possibly being TRBD1 (5 bases). The V and J ends lost 2 bases and 0 bases respectively, with 14 bases between them. Germline V gene lookup returns CDR1 LNHDA and CDR2 SQIVND (reference sequence). CDR3 length: 17 residues. The CDR3 DNA reads as TGTGCCAGTAGTATACTCCTGGGGGGGAATAGCAATCAGCCCCAGCATTTT. This encodes CASSILLGGNSNQPQHF.

The gene calls are TRBV10-3 and TRBJ1-3; tentatively, D is TRBD1 (6 bases). Germline loops: CDR1 ENHRY, CDR2 SYGVKD. The CDR3 consists of 12 residues. Trimming removed 6 bases at V and 8 bases at J, with 11 bases between. Here the CDR3 DNA reads TGTGCCATCAGGGACAGCGGTGACACCATATATTTT. Translating gives CAIRDSGDTIYF.

The chain employs TRBV7-9 and TRBJ1-4; the D gene is possibly TRBD1 (5 bases). The CDR3 totals 16 residues. Trimming removed 1 base from V and 4 bases from J, with 13 bases in between. Germline V gives CDR1 SEHNR, CDR2 FQNEAQ (reference sequence). This CDR3 is CASSLVMTDLNEKLFF. CDR3 DNA: TGTGCCAGCAGCTTAGTTATGACAGACCTTAATGAAAAACTGTTTTTT.

The chain has TRBV2 and TRBJ1-4; 7 bases match TRBD1. Germline V gene data show CDR1 as SNHLY and CDR2 as FYNNEI. The trim removed 3 bases at V and 4 bases at J, leaving 5 bases unmatched. The length of the CDR3 is 15 residues. CDR3 protein: CASSEMTGINEKLFF. In DNA, the CDR3 is TGTGCCAGCAGTGAGATGACAGGGATTAATGAAAAACTGTTTTTT.

V gene TRBV2 combines with J gene TRBJ1-1; D possibly corresponds to TRBD1 (6 bases). Germline CDR1 reads SNHLY; CDR2 reads FYNNEI. CDR3 length equals 14 residues. Between the trimmed V and J ends, which lost 5 bases and 3 bases, there was a span of 13 bases. The CDR3 sequence is CASSHDRSDTEAFF. The CDR3 DNA reads TGTGCCAGCAGTCACGACAGGTCAGACACTGAAGCTTTCTTT.

This chain joins TRBV7-3 and TRBJ2-3; D may be TRBD1 (5 bases). Germline values: CDR1 SGHTA, CDR2 FQGTGA. Deletions cut 3 bases from V and 1 base from J, with 8 bases between. This CDR3 spans 14 amino acids. The CDR3 DNA reads TGTGCCAGCAGCTTCACAGGAGGCACAGATACGCAGTATTTT. The encoded protein is CASSFTGGTDTQYF.

The chain joins TRBV5-1 to TRBJ1-4; 7 bases agree with TRBD1. The length of the CDR3 is 15 residues. The V and J ends lost 4 bases and 4 bases, in that order; junction bases with no gene match: 7. Per germline, CDR1 SGHRS and CDR2 YFSETQ. The CDR3 bases are TGCGCCAGCAGCCTACCTACAGGGGATAATGAAAAACTGTTTTTT. Its translation: CASSLPTGDNEKLFF. The variable domain in full, completed from reference TRBV5-1 and TRBJ1-4, reads KAGVTQTPRYLIKTRGQQVTLSCSPISGHRSVSWYQQTPGQGLQFLFEYFSETQRNKGNFPGRFSGRQFSNSRSEMNVSTLELGDSALYLCASSLPTGDNEKLFFGSGTQLSVL.

The chain is built from TRBV28 and TRBJ1-1; a possible D gene is TRBD1 (6 bases). Germline V gene sequence: CDR1 MDHEN, CDR2 SYDVKM. V dropped 6 bases and J dropped 1 base, with 15 bases sitting between them. This CDR3 spans 15 amino acids. CDR3 bases: TGTGCCAGCAGCCGATACAGGGCCCCGAACACTGAAGCTTTCTTT. This sequence encodes CASSRYRAPNTEAFF.

CDR3 loop: CASSEQGAVTEAFF. The DNA for the CDR3 is TGTGCCAGCAGCGAACAGGGGGCGGTCACTGAAGCTTTCTTT. The V call is TRBV4-2, the J call TRBJ1-1; 9 nucleotides align to TRBD1. Trimming cost V 5 bases and J 4 bases; bases outside gene matches: 5. Per germline, CDR1 LGHNA and CDR2 YNFKEQ. The CDR3 is 14 residues long.

This sequence joins TRBV2 and TRBJ2-7; 7 bases match TRBD1. From germline, CDR1 is SNHLY and CDR2 FYNNEI. V was pared by 5 bases and J by 7 bases, with 5 bases of the junction left unmatched. CDR3 length: 12 amino acids. The CDR3 loop is CASSTGVTEQYF. The CDR3 DNA sequence: TGTGCCAGCAGTACAGGGGTCACGGAGCAGTACTTC.

In this sample, this clone turned up a few times. The V call is TRBV28, the J call TRBJ2-5, with 10 nucleotides matching TRBD1. CDR1 MDHEN and CDR2 SYDVKM come from the germline V gene. This CDR3 is 14 amino acids long. The V gene end was trimmed by 6 bases and the J gene end by 4 bases; junction bases not matched to a gene: 5. The CDR3 is CASSLTGGGETQYF. CDR3 nucleotide sequence: TGTGCCAGCAGCTTGACAGGGGGCGGAGAGACCCAGTACTTC.

J is TRBJ1-3 and V is TRBV19; no firm D call. From germline, CDR1 is LNHDA and CDR2 SQIVND (reference sequence). Trimming shortened V by 3 bases and J by 3 bases, and 12 bases separated the two germline ends. The CDR3 sequence is 15 residues long. The CDR3 is CASSIGSYSGNTIYF. In nucleotides, the CDR3 is TGTGCCAGTAGTATTGGAAGTTACAGTGGAAACACCATATATTTT.

J is TRBJ2-5 and V is TRBV11-2; D is ambiguous. The CDR3 sequence is 13 residues long. CDR1 is SGHAT and CDR2 is FQNNGV in the germline V gene. The ends were cut back, 1 base at V and 5 bases at J, with 8 bases in the middle. CDR3 amino acids: CASSLGSMETQYF. The CDR3 DNA follows: TGTGCCAGCAGCTTAGGTAGTATGGAGACCCAGTACTTC.

V and J are TRBV2 and TRBJ2-1; 10 bases are shared with TRBD1. The CDR3 length is 14 residues. Germline V gene data show CDR1 as SNHLY and CDR2 as FYNNEI. J lost 4 bases, V lost 6 bases, and 3 bases had no gene match. The CDR3 is CASRTGGGYNEQFF. DNA of the CDR3: TGTGCCAGCAGGACAGGGGGCGGGTACAATGAGCAGTTCTTC.

The rearrangement uses TRBV7-6 and TRBJ2-7; 9 bases agree with TRBD1. This CDR3 contains 15 residues. Per the germline V gene, CDR1 is SGHVS and CDR2 is FNYEAQ. Unmatched junction bases numbered 4, after V lost 4 bases and J lost 0 bases. This CDR3 is CASSSGTGTSYEQYF. CDR3 in DNA: TGTGCCAGCAGCTCCGGGACAGGGACCTCCTACGAGCAGTACTTC.

This sequence joins TRBV30 and TRBJ2-5; 7 bases fit TRBD1. CDR3 length equals 14 residues. Trimming at V came to 6 bases and at J to 1 base, leaving 8 bases not matched to a gene. Germline values: CDR1 GTSNPN, CDR2 SVGIG (reference sequence). The CDR3 spells CACVPGTAQETQYF. The CDR3 nucleotides are TGTGCCTGTGTCCCCGGGACAGCCCAAGAGACCCAGTACTTC.